This T cell receptor beta chain was sequenced for a study of T-cell memory formation after mild COVID-19. Study results and limitations: Several responding clones turned up in pre-infection memory, indicating that cross-reactive memory may have taken part. Clones that contracted clustered mainly in CM and EM if CD4+ and in EMRA if CD8+.

cDNA libraries for TCR alpha and TCR beta, carrying sample barcodes and UMIs, came from 5'RACE with constant-segment primers. TCRdb redid the calling of the 5' RACE reads with MiXCR, one entry per CDR3 protein. The sample carries 150,000 or so distinct CDR3 sequences, approximately 15% recorded once. As concerns this clonotype: Its antigen remains unidentified.

The V segment lost 7 bases and the J segment 1 base; nucleotides outside the gene matches: 9. CDR1 and CDR2 from the germline V gene are MGHDK and SYGVNS. The CDR3 has 15 amino acids. This receptor was taken from an adult woman who had mild COVID-19 (a few samples of this study predate the infection). Cell type and time point are not known. The V gene is TRBV25-1, the J gene TRBJ2-7; TRBD1 matches 8 bases. The sequenced sample was PBMCs or a T cell subset sorted from them (not recorded which). CDR3 DNA sequence: TGTGCCAGCATCGAGGAACAGGGGGGTTCCTACGAGCAGTACTTC. It translates to CASIEEQGGSYEQYF.